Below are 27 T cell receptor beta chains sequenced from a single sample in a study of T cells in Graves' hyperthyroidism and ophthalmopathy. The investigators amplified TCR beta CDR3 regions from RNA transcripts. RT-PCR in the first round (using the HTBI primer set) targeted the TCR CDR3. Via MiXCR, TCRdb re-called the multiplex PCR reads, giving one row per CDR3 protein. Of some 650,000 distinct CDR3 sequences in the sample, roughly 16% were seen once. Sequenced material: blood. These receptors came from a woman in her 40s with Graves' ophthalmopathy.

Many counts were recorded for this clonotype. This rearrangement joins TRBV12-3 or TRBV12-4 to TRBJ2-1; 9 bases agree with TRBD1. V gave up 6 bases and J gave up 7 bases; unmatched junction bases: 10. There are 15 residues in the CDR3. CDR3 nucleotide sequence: TGTGCCAGCAGCCACGCCGGGACAGGGTTAAATGAGCAGTTCTTC. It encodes CASSHAGTGLNEQFF.

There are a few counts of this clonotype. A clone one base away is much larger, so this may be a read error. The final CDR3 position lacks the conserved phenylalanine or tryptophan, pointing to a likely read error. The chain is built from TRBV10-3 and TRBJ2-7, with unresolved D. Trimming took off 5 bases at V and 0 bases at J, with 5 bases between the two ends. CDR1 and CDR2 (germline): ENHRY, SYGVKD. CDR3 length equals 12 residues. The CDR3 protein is CAISPSSYEQYL. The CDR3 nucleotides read TGTGCCATCAGTCCTAGCTCCTACGAGCAGTACCTC.

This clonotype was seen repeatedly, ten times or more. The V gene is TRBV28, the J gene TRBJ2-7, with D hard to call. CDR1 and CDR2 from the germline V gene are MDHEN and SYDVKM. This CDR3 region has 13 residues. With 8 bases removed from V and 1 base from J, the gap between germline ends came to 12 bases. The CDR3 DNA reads TGTGCCAGCGATTCAGTTGGTTCCTACGAGCAGTACTTC. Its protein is CASDSVGSYEQYF.

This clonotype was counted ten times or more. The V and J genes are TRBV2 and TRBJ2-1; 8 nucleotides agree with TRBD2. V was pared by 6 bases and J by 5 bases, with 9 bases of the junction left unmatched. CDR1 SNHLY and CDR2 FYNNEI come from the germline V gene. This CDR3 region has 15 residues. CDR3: CASRRPGLGNNEQFF. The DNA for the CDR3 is TGTGCCAGCAGGCGGCCGGGACTAGGAAACAATGAGCAGTTCTTC.

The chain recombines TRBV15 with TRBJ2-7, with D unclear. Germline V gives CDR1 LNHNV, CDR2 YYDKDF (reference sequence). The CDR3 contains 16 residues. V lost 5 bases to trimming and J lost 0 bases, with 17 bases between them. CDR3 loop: CATSGILTRSSYEQYF. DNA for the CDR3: TGTGCCACCAGCGGAATTCTAACCCGGAGCTCCTACGAGCAGTACTTC.

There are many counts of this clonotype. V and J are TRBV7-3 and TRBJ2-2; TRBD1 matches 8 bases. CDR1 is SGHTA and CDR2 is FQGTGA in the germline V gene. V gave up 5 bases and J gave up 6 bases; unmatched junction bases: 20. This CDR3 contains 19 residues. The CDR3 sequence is CASSPGPTGGQFFSGELFF. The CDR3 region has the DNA TGTGCCAGCAGCCCCGGACCAACAGGGGGACAGTTTTTTTCCGGGGAGCTGTTTTTT. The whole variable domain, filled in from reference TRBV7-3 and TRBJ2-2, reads GAGVSQTPSNKVTEKGKYVELRCDPISGHTALYWYRQSLGQGPEFLIYFQGTGAADDSGLPNDRFFAVRPEGSVSTLKIQRTERGDSAVYLCASSPGPTGGQFFSGELFFGEGSRLTVL.

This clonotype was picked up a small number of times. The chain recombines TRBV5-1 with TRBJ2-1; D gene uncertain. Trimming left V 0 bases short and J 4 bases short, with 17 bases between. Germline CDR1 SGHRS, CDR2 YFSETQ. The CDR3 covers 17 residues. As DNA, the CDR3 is TGCGCCAGCAGCTTGGCCTGGGTGGTAGGCCGATACAATGAGCAGTTCTTC. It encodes CASSLAWVVGRYNEQFF.

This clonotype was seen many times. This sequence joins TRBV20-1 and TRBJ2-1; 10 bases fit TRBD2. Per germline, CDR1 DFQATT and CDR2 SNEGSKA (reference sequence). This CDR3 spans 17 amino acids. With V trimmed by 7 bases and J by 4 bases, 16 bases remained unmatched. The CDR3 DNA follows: TGCAGTGGGATAAATCCAACTGCTAGCGGGAGTTACAATGAGCAGTTCTTC. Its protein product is CSGINPTASGSYNEQFF.

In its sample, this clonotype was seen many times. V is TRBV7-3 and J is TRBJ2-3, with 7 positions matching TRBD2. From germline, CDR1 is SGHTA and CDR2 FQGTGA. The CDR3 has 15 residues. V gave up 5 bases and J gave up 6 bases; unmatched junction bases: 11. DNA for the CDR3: TGTGCCAGCAGCCCCCAGCGGGGACCGGGGGATACGCAGTATTTT. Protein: CASSPQRGPGDTQYF.

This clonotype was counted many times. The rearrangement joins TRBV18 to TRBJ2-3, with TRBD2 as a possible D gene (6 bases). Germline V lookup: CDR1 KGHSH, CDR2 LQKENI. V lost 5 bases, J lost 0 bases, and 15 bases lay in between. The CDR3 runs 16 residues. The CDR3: CASSTTGTSSTDTQYF. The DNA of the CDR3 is TGTGCCAGCTCAACGACTGGGACTTCTAGCACAGATACGCAGTATTTT.

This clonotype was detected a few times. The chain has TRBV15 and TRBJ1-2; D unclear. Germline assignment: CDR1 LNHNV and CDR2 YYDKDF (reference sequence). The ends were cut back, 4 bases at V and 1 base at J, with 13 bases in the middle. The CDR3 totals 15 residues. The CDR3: CATSTSWPDNYGYTF. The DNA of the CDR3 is TGTGCCACCAGCACGTCCTGGCCAGATAACTATGGCTACACCTTC.

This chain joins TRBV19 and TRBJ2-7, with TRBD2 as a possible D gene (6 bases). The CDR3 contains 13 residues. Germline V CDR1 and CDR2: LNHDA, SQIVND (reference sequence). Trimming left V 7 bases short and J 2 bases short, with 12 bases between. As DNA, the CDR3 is TGTGCCAGTACTAGCGTACACCCCTACGAGCAGTACTTC. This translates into CASTSVHPYEQYF. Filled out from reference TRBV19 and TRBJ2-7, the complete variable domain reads DGGITQSPKYLFRKEGQNVTLSCEQNLNHDAMYWYRQDPGQGLRLIYYSQIVNDFQKGDIAEGYSVSREKKESFPLTVTSAQKNPTAFYLCASTSVHPYEQYFGPGTRLTVT.

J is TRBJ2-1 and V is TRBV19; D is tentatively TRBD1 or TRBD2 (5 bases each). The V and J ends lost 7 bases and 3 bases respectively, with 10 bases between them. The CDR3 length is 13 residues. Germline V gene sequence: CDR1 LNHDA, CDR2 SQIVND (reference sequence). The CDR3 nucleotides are TGTGCCAGTATTGGGGGTAACTACAATGAGCAGTTCTTC. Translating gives CASIGGNYNEQFF.

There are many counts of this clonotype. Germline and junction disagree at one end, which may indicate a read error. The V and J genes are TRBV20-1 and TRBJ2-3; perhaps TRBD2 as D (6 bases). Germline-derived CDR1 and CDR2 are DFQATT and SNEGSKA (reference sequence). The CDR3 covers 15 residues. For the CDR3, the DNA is TGCAGTGCTAGAGAGGGGCGGGGCAACACAGATACACAGTATTTT. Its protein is CSAREGRGNTDTQYF.

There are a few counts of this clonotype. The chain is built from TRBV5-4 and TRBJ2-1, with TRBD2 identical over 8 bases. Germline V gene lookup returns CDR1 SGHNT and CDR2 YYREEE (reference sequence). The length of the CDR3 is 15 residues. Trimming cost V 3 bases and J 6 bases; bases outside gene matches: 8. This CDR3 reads CASSSGTRESNEQFF. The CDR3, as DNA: TGTGCCAGCAGCTCCGGGACTAGGGAATCCAATGAGCAGTTCTTC.

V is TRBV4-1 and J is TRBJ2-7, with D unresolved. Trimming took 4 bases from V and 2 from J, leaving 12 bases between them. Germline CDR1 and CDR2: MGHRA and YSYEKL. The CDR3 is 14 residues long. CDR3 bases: TGCGCCAGCAGCCTGGGATCTTACACCTACGAGCAGTACTTC. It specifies CASSLGSYTYEQYF.

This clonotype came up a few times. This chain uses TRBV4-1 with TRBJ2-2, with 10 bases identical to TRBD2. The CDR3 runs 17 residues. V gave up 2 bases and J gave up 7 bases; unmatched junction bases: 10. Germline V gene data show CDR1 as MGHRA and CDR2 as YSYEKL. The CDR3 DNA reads TGCGCCAGCAGCCAACGGACTAGCGGAGGGGTTGGCGGGGAGCTGTTTTTT. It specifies CASSQRTSGGVGGELFF.

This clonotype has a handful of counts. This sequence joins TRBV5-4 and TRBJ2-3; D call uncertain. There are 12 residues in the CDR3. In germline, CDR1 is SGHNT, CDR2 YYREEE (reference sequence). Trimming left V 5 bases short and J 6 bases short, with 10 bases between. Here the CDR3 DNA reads TGTGCCAGCAGGGATATGGGGGATACGCAGTATTTT. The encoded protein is CASRDMGDTQYF. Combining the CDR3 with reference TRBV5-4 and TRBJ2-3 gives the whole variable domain ETGVTQSPTHLIKTRGQQVTLRCSSQSGHNTVSWYQQALGQGPQFIFQYYREEENGRGNFPPRFSGLQFPNYSSELNVNALELDDSALYLCASRDMGDTQYFGPGTRLTVL.

CDR3 sequence: CASRRTGGSGANVLTF. CDR3 sequence (DNA): TGTGCCAGCAGACGGACAGGGGGCAGTGGGGCCAACGTCCTGACTTTC. This chain connects TRBV6-1 to TRBJ2-6, with 11 bases identical to TRBD1. V shed 6 bases, J shed 3 bases, and the junction held 4 bases outside the gene matches. The CDR3 spans 16 residues. The germline CDR1 and CDR2 sequences are MNHNS and SASEGT.

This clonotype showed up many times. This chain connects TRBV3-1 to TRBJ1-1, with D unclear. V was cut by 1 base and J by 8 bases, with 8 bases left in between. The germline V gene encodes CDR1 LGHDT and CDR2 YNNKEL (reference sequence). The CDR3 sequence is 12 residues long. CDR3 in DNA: TGTGCCAGCAGCCAAGGTCGGATAGAAGCTTTCTTT. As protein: CASSQGRIEAFF.

This CDR3 is CASIENTGELFF. The CDR3 DNA follows: TGTGCCAGCATCGAGAACACCGGGGAGCTGTTTTTT. This rearrangement joins TRBV6-1 to TRBJ2-2; no definite D call. Deletions cut 7 bases from V and 1 base from J, with 4 bases between. The CDR3 is 12 residues long. Per germline, CDR1 MNHNS and CDR2 SASEGT.

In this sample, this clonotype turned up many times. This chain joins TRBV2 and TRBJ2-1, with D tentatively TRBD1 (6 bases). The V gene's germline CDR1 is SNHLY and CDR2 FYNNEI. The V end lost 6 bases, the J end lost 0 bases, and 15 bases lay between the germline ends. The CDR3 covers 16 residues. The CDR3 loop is CASRTQGRSSYNEQFF. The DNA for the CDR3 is TGTGCCAGCAGGACACAGGGTCGAAGCTCCTACAATGAGCAGTTCTTC.

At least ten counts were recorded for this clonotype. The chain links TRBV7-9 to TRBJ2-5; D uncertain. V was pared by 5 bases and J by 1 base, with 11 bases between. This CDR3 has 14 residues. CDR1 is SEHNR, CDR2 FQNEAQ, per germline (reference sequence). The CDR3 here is CASSLARTQETQYF. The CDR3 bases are TGTGCCAGCAGCCTGGCAAGGACCCAAGAGACCCAGTACTTC. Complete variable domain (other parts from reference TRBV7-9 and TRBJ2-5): DTGVSQNPRHKITKRGQNVTFRCDPISEHNRLYWYRQTLGQGPEFLTYFQNEAQLEKSRLLSDRFSAERPKGSFSTLEIQRTEQGDSAMYLCASSLARTQETQYFGPGTRLLVL.

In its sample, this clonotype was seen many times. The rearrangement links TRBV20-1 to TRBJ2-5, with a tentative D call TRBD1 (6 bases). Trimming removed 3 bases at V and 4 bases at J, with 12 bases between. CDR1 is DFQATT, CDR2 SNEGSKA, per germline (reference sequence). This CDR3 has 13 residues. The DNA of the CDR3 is TGCAGTGCTAGTCTCGCAGGGGTAGAGACCCAGTACTTC. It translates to CSASLAGVETQYF.

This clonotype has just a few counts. The CDR3 DNA sequence: TGCGCCAGCAGCTTGGGGGTAGGGGGTCCCCAGCATTTT. Amino acids: CASSLGVGGPQHF. The chain carries TRBV5-1 and TRBJ1-5, with a weak D call TRBD1 (6 bases). The CDR3 has 13 residues. V lost 0 bases and J 10 bases, leaving 11 bases between the germline ends. The germline V gene encodes CDR1 SGHRS and CDR2 YFSETQ. Supplemented by reference TRBV5-1 and TRBJ1-5, the full variable domain reads KAGVTQTPRYLIKTRGQQVTLSCSPISGHRSVSWYQQTPGQGLQFLFEYFSETQRNKGNFPGRFSGRQFSNSRSEMNVSTLELGDSALYLCASSLGVGGPQHFGDGTRLSIL.

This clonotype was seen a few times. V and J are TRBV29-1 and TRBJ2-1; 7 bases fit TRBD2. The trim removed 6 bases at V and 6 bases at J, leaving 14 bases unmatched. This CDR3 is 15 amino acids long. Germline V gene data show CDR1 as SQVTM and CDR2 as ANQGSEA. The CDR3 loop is CSVAPGGGVVNEQFF. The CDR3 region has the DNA TGCAGCGTCGCCCCTGGGGGAGGGGTCGTCAATGAGCAGTTCTTC.

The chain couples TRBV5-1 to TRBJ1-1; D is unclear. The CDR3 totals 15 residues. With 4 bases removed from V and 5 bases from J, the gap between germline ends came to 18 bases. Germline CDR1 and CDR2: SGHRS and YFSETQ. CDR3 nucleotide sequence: TGCGCCAGCAGCGCCTATTCGGCGATAAATACTGAAGCTTTCTTT. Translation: CASSAYSAINTEAFF.